One and the same sample provided the 24 T cell receptor beta chains below, sequenced in a study of cytotoxic CD8 clonotypes in ibrutinib-treated CLL. Generated by immunoSEQ multiplex PCR, the TCRdb table keeps only in-frame clones and is missing some. The profile covers roughly 150,000 clones, with about 88% appearing a single time and more than 2.5% taken by the ten largest. The input for sequencing was PBMCs, taken at disease progression, from a patient treated with ibrutinib. These receptors were taken from a human donor with chronic lymphocytic leukemia.

The rearrangement joins TRBV5-6 to TRBJ1-2; D is possibly TRBD1 (5 bases). V lost 6 bases and J lost 5, with 14 bases in between. Germline CDR1 and CDR2: SGHDT and YYEEEE. The CDR3 totals 13 residues. CDR3 DNA sequence: TGTGCCAGCACCCCTACAGGCCAATATGGCTACACCTTC. Its translation is CASTPTGQYGYTF.

This clone came up a few times. The chain couples TRBV4-1 to TRBJ1-5; D gene unclear. V shed 0 bases and J shed 7 bases, with 13 bases lying between them. This CDR3 has 15 amino acids. Germline V gene data show CDR1 as MGHRA and CDR2 as YSYEKL. CDR3 in DNA: TGCGCCAGCAGCCAAGATCCGCCTTTAGCCCAGCCCCAGCATTTT. This codes for CASSQDPPLAQPQHF.

This clone came up once. The chain combines TRBV7-3 with TRBJ2-1; D is unresolved. CDR1 is SGHTA, CDR2 FQGTGA, per germline. Trimming took off 4 bases at V and 0 bases at J, with 7 bases between the two ends. The CDR3 sequence is 14 residues long. DNA for the CDR3: TGTGCCAGCAGCTCCTCGAGCTCCTACAATGAGCAGTTCTTC. Residues: CASSSSSSYNEQFF.

The chain is built from TRBV28 and TRBJ1-5; the match to TRBD1 covers 10 bases. The CDR3 contains 15 residues. V gave up 6 bases and J gave up 7 bases; unmatched junction bases: 9. Germline V lookup: CDR1 MDHEN, CDR2 SYDVKM. DNA for the CDR3: TGTGCCAGCAGCCCCTGGGGGACAGGGGCGCAGCCCCAGCATTTT. Translated, it gives CASSPWGTGAQPQHF.

The V gene is TRBV19, the J gene TRBJ2-3, with D maybe TRBD2 (7 bases). Trimming took 3 bases from V and 11 from J, leaving 12 bases between them. This CDR3 contains 12 residues. CDR1 LNHDA and CDR2 SQIVND come from the germline V gene (reference sequence). In DNA, the CDR3 is TGTGCCAGTAGTATTGGGGGGGGCTGGCAGTATTTT. Translation: CASSIGGGWQYF.

This clone has just one count. This chain links TRBV18 with TRBJ1-1; D call uncertain. CDR3 length: 13 amino acids. Germline V CDR1 and CDR2: KGHSH, LQKENI. V lost 6 bases, J lost 4 bases, and 12 bases lay in between. DNA for the CDR3: TGTGCCAGCTCTCCTACACCGAGCACTGAAGCTTTCTTT. Translation: CASSPTPSTEAFF.

The gene calls are TRBV7-6 and TRBJ2-7; 10 nucleotides match TRBD2. The J segment lost 0 bases and the V segment lost 3 bases, leaving 5 bases of the junction unmatched. CDR3 length: 16 amino acids. Germline CDR1 reads SGHVS; CDR2 reads FNYEAQ. The CDR3 DNA reads TGTGCCAGCAGCTTGGGGACTAGCGATAGCTCCTACGAGCAGTACTTC. This codes for CASSLGTSDSSYEQYF.

V is TRBV27 and J is TRBJ1-2; D remains ambiguous. Trimming removed 3 bases at V and 4 bases at J, with 9 bases between. This CDR3 has 13 amino acids. Germline V gives CDR1 MNHEY, CDR2 SMNVEV (reference sequence). CDR3 residues: CASSLLGSYGYTF. CDR3 nucleotide sequence: TGTGCCAGCAGTTTGTTGGGGAGCTATGGCTACACCTTC.

The rearrangement joins TRBV7-9 to TRBJ2-7, with D unclear. Trimming shortened V by 1 base and J by 1 base, and 11 bases separated the two germline ends. The germline gives CDR1 SEHNR, CDR2 FQNEAQ (reference sequence). CDR3 length equals 15 residues. Here the CDR3 reads CASSLDLLGSYEQYF. The CDR3, as DNA: TGTGCCAGCAGCTTAGACTTACTCGGGTCCTACGAGCAGTACTTC.

The rearrangement uses TRBV27 and TRBJ2-7; D possibly uses TRBD1 or TRBD2 (5 bases each). Germline CDR1 and CDR2: MNHEY and SMNVEV (reference sequence). The CDR3 is 15 residues long. Trimming pared 6 bases from V and 3 bases from J, leaving 18 bases between. The CDR3 sequence: CASRLTPGPGYEQYF. The DNA for the CDR3 is TGTGCCAGCAGACTGACTCCGGGACCGGGCTACGAGCAGTACTTC.

CDR3 region: CAWVPPGADTQYF. CDR3 sequence (DNA): TGTGCCTGGGTCCCACCGGGGGCAGATACGCAGTATTTT. The chain links TRBV30 to TRBJ2-3, with D possibly matching TRBD2 (6 bases). Germline CDR1 reads GTSNPN; CDR2 reads SVGIG (reference sequence). The CDR3 length is 13 residues. V was cut by 5 bases and J by 4 bases, with 13 bases left in between.

V usage is TRBV7-6 and J usage is TRBJ1-4; TRBD1 matches 9 bases. The germline CDR1 and CDR2 sequences are SGHVS and FNYEAQ. V trimming: 7 bases; J trimming: 7 bases; junction bases outside the gene matches: 7. The CDR3 runs to 14 residues. The CDR3 bases are TGTGCCAGCACAGAACAGGGGGCAGGTGAAAAACTGTTTTTT. Encoded protein: CASTEQGAGEKLFF.

The gene calls are TRBV27 and TRBJ2-7; tentative D call: TRBD2 (5 bases). This CDR3 is 16 amino acids long. Trimming stripped 2 bases from V and 0 bases from J, with 14 bases between. In germline, CDR1 is MNHEY, CDR2 SMNVEV (reference sequence). CDR3 sequence: CASSLLLATSSYEQYF. The CDR3 DNA sequence: TGTGCCAGCAGTTTACTCCTAGCAACAAGCTCCTACGAGCAGTACTTC.

The chain uses TRBV11-3 and TRBJ2-7; D tentatively reads TRBD1 or TRBD2 (5 bases each). Germline assignment: CDR1 SGHNT and CDR2 YENEEA. This CDR3 spans 14 amino acids. V was shortened by 8 bases and J by 10 bases, with 24 bases between the two germline ends. The chain's CDR3 is CASRISGTAVEQYF. The CDR3 coding sequence is TGTGCCAGCCGGATTTCCGGGACCGCAGTGGAACAGTACTTC.

The chain carries TRBV5-1 and TRBJ2-2; perhaps TRBD1 as D (6 bases). Trimming pared 0 bases from V and 4 bases from J, leaving 10 bases between. This CDR3 comprises 15 residues. Germline loops: CDR1 SGHRS, CDR2 YFSETQ. The CDR3 DNA reads TGCGCCAGCAGCTTGGGTACAGGGCCCACCGGGGAGCTGTTTTTT. Amino acids: CASSLGTGPTGELFF.

In DNA, the CDR3 is TGCGCCAGCAGCGGGGTGAGCACTGAAGCTTTCTTT. This codes for CASSGVSTEAFF. This chain uses TRBV5-1 with TRBJ1-1; D gene unclear. Germline-derived CDR1 and CDR2 are SGHRS and YFSETQ. This CDR3 comprises 12 residues. V dropped 4 bases and J dropped 4 bases, with 8 bases sitting between them.

V usage is TRBV5-5 and J usage is TRBJ1-1; TRBD1 agrees at 8 bases. This CDR3 spans 15 amino acids. CDR1 is SGHKS and CDR2 is YYEKEE in the germline V gene (reference sequence). V shed 2 bases, J shed 11 bases, and the junction held 14 bases outside the gene matches. The CDR3 protein is CASSFFTSRDRTAFF. The CDR3 DNA reads as TGTGCCAGCAGCTTCTTCACCTCCCGGGACAGGACCGCTTTCTTT.

This chain links TRBV4-1 with TRBJ2-1; no clear D gene. CDR3 length equals 15 residues. The V gene's germline CDR1 is MGHRA and CDR2 YSYEKL. Deletions cut 0 bases from V and 6 bases from J, with 12 bases between. The CDR3 loop reads CASSQDANLSNEQFF. CDR3 nucleotides: TGCGCCAGCAGCCAAGATGCTAACTTGAGCAATGAGCAGTTCTTC.

The CDR3 loop is CASSYDLMGANTEAFF. In DNA, the CDR3 is TGCGCCAGCAGCTACGACCTGATGGGCGCGAACACTGAAGCTTTCTTT. V gene TRBV5-1 combines with J gene TRBJ1-1; D gene ambiguous. In germline, CDR1 is SGHRS, CDR2 YFSETQ. This CDR3 is 16 amino acids long. Trimming stripped 3 bases from V and 1 base from J, with 16 bases between.

J is TRBJ2-3 and V is TRBV7-6; TRBD2 aligns across 11 bases. The CDR3 consists of 16 residues. Germline V CDR1 and CDR2: SGHVS, FNYEAQ. V lost 4 bases to trimming and J lost 4 bases; unmatched junction nucleotides: 7. For the CDR3, the DNA is TGTGCCAGCAGCTCGGGTTATAGCGGGAGGGCAGATACGCAGTATTTT. Translating gives CASSSGYSGRADTQYF. Using reference TRBV7-6 and TRBJ2-3 for the parts outside the CDR3, the full variable domain is GAGVSQSPRYKVTKRGQDVALRCDPISGHVSLYWYRQALGQGPEFLTYFNYEAQQDKSGLPNDRFSAERPEGSISTLTIQRTEQRDSAMYRCASSSGYSGRADTQYFGPGTRLTVL.

This clone was picked up one time. V usage is TRBV9 and J usage is TRBJ1-2, with 8 bases lining up with TRBD1. The CDR3 totals 15 residues. The V and J ends lost 0 bases and 4 bases, in that order; junction bases with no gene match: 5. Germline-derived CDR1 and CDR2 are SGDLS and YYNGEE. The CDR3 nucleotides are TGTGCCAGCAGCGTAGGGACAGGGTATGGCTATGGCTACACCTTC. Translation: CASSVGTGYGYGYTF.

The chain recombines TRBV30 with TRBJ1-1; D is ambiguous. This CDR3 comprises 12 residues. Trimming removed 3 bases from V and 11 bases from J, with 16 bases in between. In germline, CDR1 is GTSNPN, CDR2 SVGIG (reference sequence). The CDR3 is CAWREAHFTAFF. For the CDR3, the DNA is TGTGCCTGGAGAGAGGCTCATTTCACTGCTTTCTTT. The variable domain in full, with the rest retrieved from reference TRBV30 and TRBJ1-1, is SQTIHQWPATLVQPVGSPLSLECTVEGTSNPNLYWYRQAAGRGLQLLFYSVGIGQISSEVPQNLSASRPQDRQFILSSKKLLLSDSGFYLCAWREAHFTAFFGQGTRLTVV.

The chain has TRBV9 and TRBJ2-3; TRBD2 aligns across 11 bases. In germline, CDR1 is SGDLS, CDR2 YYNGEE. The V segment lost 3 bases and the J segment 2 bases; nucleotides outside the gene matches: 5. This CDR3 comprises 16 residues. The DNA for the CDR3 is TGTGCCAGCAGCGCAACTAGCGGGAGTATCACAGATACGCAGTATTTT. It yields the protein CASSATSGSITDTQYF.

The CDR3 DNA is TGTGCCAGCAGTTTCGCCCCGCAGGGTTGGGGCTATGGCTACACCTTC. This gives the protein CASSFAPQGWGYGYTF. J is TRBJ1-2 and V is TRBV28, with a tentative D call TRBD1 (5 bases). Trimming shortened V by 3 bases and J by 4 bases, and 18 bases separated the two germline ends. The CDR3 runs to 16 residues. Germline V gene sequence: CDR1 MDHEN, CDR2 SYDVKM.